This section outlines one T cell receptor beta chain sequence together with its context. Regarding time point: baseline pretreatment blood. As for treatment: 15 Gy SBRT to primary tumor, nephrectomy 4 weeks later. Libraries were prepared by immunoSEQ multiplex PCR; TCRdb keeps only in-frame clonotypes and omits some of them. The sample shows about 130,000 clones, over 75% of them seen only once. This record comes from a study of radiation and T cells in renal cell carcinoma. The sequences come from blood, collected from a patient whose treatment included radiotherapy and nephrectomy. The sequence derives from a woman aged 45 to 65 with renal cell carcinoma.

The CDR3 DNA is TGTGCCAGCAGCGCCCAGTGGGCAGGCACAGATACGCAGTATTTT. It codes for CASSAQWAGTDTQYF. V is TRBV7-8 and J is TRBJ2-3; D uncertain. The CDR3 sequence is 15 residues long. The germline V gene encodes CDR1 SGHVS and CDR2 FQNEAQ. Trimming removed 5 bases at V and 1 base at J, with 13 bases between.